These T cell receptor beta chains were read from a single sample in a study of T cell responses to AZD1222 COVID-19 vaccine. The protocol was immunoSEQ multiplex PCR, while the TCRdb copy is restricted to in-frame clones and leaves out a portion. The table lists 150,000 or so clones, around 87% of them singletons. Sequenced here: peripheral blood, sampled 28 days after the second AZD1222 dose. The receptors derive from an adult who received the AZD1222 COVID-19 vaccine. Each CDR3 is given without its conserved first and last residue. A D gene is named only where the DNA matches it firmly.

>TRBJ1-2|TRBV9|.
ASSVDPGTNYGYT
>TRBJ2-3|TRBV27|.
ASSTLCTDTQY
>TRBJ1-3|TRBV28|.
ASSPPSRHGNTIY
>TRBJ2-2|TRBV7-2|TRBD2
ASSLLAGATGELF
>TRBJ1-5|TRBV5-1|TRBD1
ASSLQGAGQPQH
>TRBJ2-2|TRBV19|.
ASTSWGTGELF
>TRBJ2-7|TRBV5-1|.
ASSLATGGVSYEQY
>TRBJ2-2|TRBV29-1|.
SVAGPGELF
>TRBJ1-2|TRBV3-1/TRBV3-2|.
ASSQDSRYT
>TRBJ2-7|TRBV10-3|.
AISESQGEQY
>TRBJ2-1|TRBV6-5|.
ASSYYQGGYNEQF
>TRBJ2-3|TRBV29-1|TRBD2
SVNSGLAGGTDTQY
>TRBJ1-1|TRBV2|TRBD1
ASTTTGQGTEAF
>TRBJ2-7|TRBV6-6|.
ASSRDNHYEQY
>TRBJ2-5|TRBV12-3/TRBV12-4|.
ASSPRGGETQY